Listed here are 15 T cell receptor beta chains from one sample, sequenced in a study of shared clonotypes between healthy human individuals. Repertoires were generated with immunoSEQ multiplex PCR, while TCRdb's copy carries only in-frame clones and drops some. The sample lists some 2.3 million clones; over 85% were seen once. Sequences were obtained from naive CD4+ T cells from PBMCs. This sample's subset: CD45RA+ positively selected. These receptors were obtained from a man younger than 30 in good health. Some clones in this sample may be carry-over from other donors' samples.

The rearrangement joins TRBV4-2 to TRBJ2-2; D is unclear. The CDR3 contains 15 residues. V was trimmed by 0 bases and J by 1 base, leaving 6 bases between them. Germline CDR1 reads LGHNA; CDR2 reads YNFKEQ. The CDR3 region is CASSQEVLNTGELFF. CDR3 DNA: TGTGCCAGCAGCCAAGAGGTCCTGAACACCGGGGAGCTGTTTTTT.

V gene TRBV7-3 combines with J gene TRBJ1-1, with D possibly TRBD1 on 5 matching bases. Per germline, CDR1 SGHTA and CDR2 FQGTGA. The germline V and J ends were trimmed by 2 bases and 8 bases, with 9 bases remaining between them. The CDR3 totals 12 residues. The CDR3 sequence is CASSLYRGEAFF. For the CDR3, the DNA is TGTGCCAGCAGCTTATATAGGGGAGAAGCTTTCTTT. Based on the CDR3 plus reference TRBV7-3 and TRBJ1-1, the full variable domain is GAGVSQTPSNKVTEKGKYVELRCDPISGHTALYWYRQSLGQGPEFLIYFQGTGAADDSGLPNDRFFAVRPEGSVSTLKIQRTERGDSAVYLCASSLYRGEAFFGQGTRLTVV.

The chain combines TRBV5-1 with TRBJ2-1, with 10 positions matching TRBD2. Per the germline V gene, CDR1 is SGHRS and CDR2 is YFSETQ. This CDR3 comprises 16 residues. V shed 3 bases, J shed 6 bases, and the junction held 9 bases outside the gene matches. Written as DNA, the CDR3 is TGCGCCAGCAGCTCACTAGGGACTAGCGTCGGCAATGAGCAGTTCTTC. Residues: CASSSLGTSVGNEQFF.

The chain recombines TRBV5-1 with TRBJ1-3, with TRBD1 as a possible D gene (6 bases). CDR1 is SGHRS, CDR2 YFSETQ, per germline. CDR3 length: 16 residues. The germline V and J ends were trimmed by 4 bases and 4 bases, with 18 bases remaining between them. CDR3 amino acids: CASSPRIGGSGNTIYF. CDR3 in DNA: TGCGCCAGCAGCCCCAGAATAGGGGGTTCAGGAAACACCATATATTTT.

This clone came up a few times. V usage is TRBV6-7 and J usage is TRBJ1-5; 10 nucleotides agree with TRBD1. TRBV6-7 is recorded as an ORF, its role being uncertain. V shed 7 bases and J 6 bases; nucleotides not matched to a gene: 15. CDR3 length equals 17 residues. CDR3 in DNA: TGTGCCAGCACCCGACAGGGGGCGCGTATTAGGTGTCAGCCCCAGCATTTT. It encodes CASTRQGARIRCQPQHF.

The sample holds a few counts of this clone. This sequence joins TRBV2 and TRBJ1-1; D is unresolved. The CDR3 totals 15 residues. V lost 2 bases, J lost 1 base, and 11 bases lay in between. Looked up from germline, CDR1 is SNHLY and CDR2 is FYNNEI. The CDR3 reads CASSETRSGNTEAFF. CDR3 nucleotide sequence: TGTGCCAGCAGTGAAACCCGCAGTGGGAACACTGAAGCTTTCTTT.

This chain joins TRBV10-1 and TRBJ1-4, with D maybe TRBD1 (5 bases). CDR1 and CDR2 from the germline V gene are WNHNN and SYGVQD (reference sequence). The CDR3 is 15 residues long. V lost 0 bases to trimming and J lost 8 bases, with 13 bases between them. This chain's CDR3 is CASSESETVVEKLFF. In DNA form, the CDR3 reads TGCGCCAGCAGTGAGTCTGAGACAGTGGTCGAAAAACTGTTTTTT.

The V call is TRBV28, the J call TRBJ1-1, with D possibly being TRBD1 (6 bases). The CDR3 has 15 residues. Per the germline V gene, CDR1 is MDHEN and CDR2 is SYDVKM. V was trimmed by 7 bases and J by 6 bases, leaving 21 bases between them. CDR3 in DNA: TGTGCCAGCATCACACCTGGGGGGGGGCTGGCTGAAGCTTTCTTT. It specifies CASITPGGGLAEAFF. The entire variable domain, with the rest obtained from reference TRBV28 and TRBJ1-1, is as follows: DVKVTQSSRYLVKRTGEKVFLECVQDMDHENMFWYRQDPGLGLRLIYFSYDVKMKEKGDIPEGYSVSREKKERFSLILESASTNQTSMYLCASITPGGGLAEAFFGQGTRLTVV.

The chain joins TRBV27 to TRBJ1-1, with D perhaps TRBD1 (5 bases). The germline gives CDR1 MNHEY, CDR2 SMNVEV (reference sequence). The CDR3 runs to 13 residues. With 11 bases removed from V and 2 bases from J, the gap between germline ends came to 15 bases. The CDR3 is CAPEGRRNTEAFF. The DNA of the CDR3 is TGTGCCCCGGAGGGACGGAGAAACACTGAAGCTTTCTTT.

About this clone itself: Other DNA variants within this sample encode the same CDR3. This chain joins TRBV20-1 and TRBJ2-5; TRBD1 matches 8 bases. This CDR3 comprises 11 residues. V was clipped by 6 bases and J by 5 bases; unmatched bases: 2. Germline lookup yields CDR1 DFQATT and CDR2 SNEGSKA (reference sequence). CDR3 amino acids: CSAGDRETQYF. CDR3 DNA sequence: TGCAGTGCAGGGGACAGGGAGACCCAGTACTTC.

The CDR3 here is CASNKATSGSYNEQFF. The CDR3, as DNA: TGTGCCAGTAACAAGGCTACTTCAGGCTCCTACAATGAGCAGTTCTTC. The V call is TRBV19, the J call TRBJ2-1; D unresolved. The CDR3 has 16 amino acids. Trimming left V 7 bases short and J 0 bases short, with 16 bases between. Looked up from germline, CDR1 is LNHDA and CDR2 is SQIVND (reference sequence).

V usage is TRBV5-1 and J usage is TRBJ2-2; D remains unclear. The CDR3 has 12 residues. CDR1 and CDR2 from the germline V gene are SGHRS and YFSETQ. V lost 0 bases to trimming and J lost 7 bases, with 4 bases between them. Here the CDR3 DNA reads TGCGCCAGCAGCTTGGACGGCGGGGAGCTGTTTTTT. This gives the protein CASSLDGGELFF.

The chain carries TRBV28 and TRBJ2-5; 7 bases match TRBD2. There are 16 residues in the CDR3. Germline V gene data show CDR1 as MDHEN and CDR2 as SYDVKM. With 5 bases clipped from V and 3 bases from J, the junction kept 12 bases outside the gene matches. The CDR3 DNA is TGTGCCAGCAGTGCGGGAGAGGGATTGGGGGAAGAGACCCAGTACTTC. Translating it yields CASSAGEGLGEETQYF. Full variable domain (outside the CDR3, taken from reference TRBV28 and TRBJ2-5): DVKVTQSSRYLVKRTGEKVFLECVQDMDHENMFWYRQDPGLGLRLIYFSYDVKMKEKGDIPEGYSVSREKKERFSLILESASTNQTSMYLCASSAGEGLGEETQYFGPGTRLLVL.

This chain links TRBV5-6 with TRBJ1-2; D uncertain. Germline CDR1 and CDR2: SGHDT and YYEEEE. The CDR3 totals 15 residues. Trimming removed 4 bases from V and 1 base from J, with 14 bases in between. The CDR3 coding sequence is TGTGCCAGCAGCCGTGGGTGGGATATTAACTATGGCTACACCTTC. The encoded protein is CASSRGWDINYGYTF.

The chain links TRBV30 to TRBJ2-1, with 8 bases that match TRBD1. Germline loops: CDR1 GTSNPN, CDR2 SVGIG (reference sequence). Trimming took 4 bases from V and 6 from J; bases not matched to a gene: 8. This CDR3 comprises 14 residues. In DNA, the CDR3 is TGTGCCTGGAAACCGGGACAGGCCTTCAATGAGCAGTTCTTC. This sequence encodes CAWKPGQAFNEQFF.